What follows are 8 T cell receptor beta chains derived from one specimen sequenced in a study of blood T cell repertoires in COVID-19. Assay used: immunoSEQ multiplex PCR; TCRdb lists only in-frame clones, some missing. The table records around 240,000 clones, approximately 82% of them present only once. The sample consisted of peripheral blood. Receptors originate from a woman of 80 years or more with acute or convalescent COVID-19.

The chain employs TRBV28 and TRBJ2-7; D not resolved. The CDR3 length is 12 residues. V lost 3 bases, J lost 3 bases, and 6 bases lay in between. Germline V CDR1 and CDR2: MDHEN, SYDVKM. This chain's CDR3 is CASSLISYEQYF. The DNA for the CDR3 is TGTGCCAGCAGTTTGATCAGCTACGAGCAGTACTTC.

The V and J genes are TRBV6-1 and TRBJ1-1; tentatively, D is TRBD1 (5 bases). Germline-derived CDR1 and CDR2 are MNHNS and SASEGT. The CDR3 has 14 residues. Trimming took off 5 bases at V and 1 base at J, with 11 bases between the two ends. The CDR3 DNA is TGTGCCAGCAGTAAACAGGAGGGGAACACTGAAGCTTTCTTT. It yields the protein CASSKQEGNTEAFF.

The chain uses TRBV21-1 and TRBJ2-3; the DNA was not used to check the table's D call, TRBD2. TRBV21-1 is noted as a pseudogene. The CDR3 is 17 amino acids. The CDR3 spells CASSPKRGGGAPDTQYF. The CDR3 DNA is TGTGCCAGCAGCCCCAAGAGGGGCGGGGGGGCCCCAGATACGCAGTATTTT.

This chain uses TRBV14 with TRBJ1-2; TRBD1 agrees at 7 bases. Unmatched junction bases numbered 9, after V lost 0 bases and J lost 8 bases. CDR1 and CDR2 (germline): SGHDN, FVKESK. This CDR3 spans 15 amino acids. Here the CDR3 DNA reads TGTGCCAGCAGCCAAGATGGGACAGTGAGACGGGGCTACACCTTC. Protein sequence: CASSQDGTVRRGYTF.

As DNA, the CDR3 is TGTGCCAGCAGTTACTCGCGGGAAATGAACACTGAAGCTTTCTTT. Its protein is CASSYSREMNTEAFF. V and J are TRBV6-5 and TRBJ1-1; D is undetermined. Trimming cost V 0 bases and J 0 bases, with 8 bases left between them. CDR1 and CDR2 (germline): MNHEY, SVGAGI. The CDR3 sequence is 15 residues long.

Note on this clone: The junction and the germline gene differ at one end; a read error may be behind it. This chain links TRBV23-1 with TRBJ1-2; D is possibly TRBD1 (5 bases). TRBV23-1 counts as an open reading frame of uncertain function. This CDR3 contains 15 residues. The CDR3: CATSRGAGGNYGYTF. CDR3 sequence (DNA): TGCGCCACCAGTCGTGGGGCCGGGGGTAACTATGGCTACACCTTC.

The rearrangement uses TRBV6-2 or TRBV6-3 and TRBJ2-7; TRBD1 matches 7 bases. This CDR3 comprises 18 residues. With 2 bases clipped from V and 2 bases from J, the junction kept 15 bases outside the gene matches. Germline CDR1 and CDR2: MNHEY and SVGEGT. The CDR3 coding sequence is TGTGCCAGCAGTTACGCCGACGGGACAGCCAAAAACACCTACGAGCAGTACTTC. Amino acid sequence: CASSYADGTAKNTYEQYF.

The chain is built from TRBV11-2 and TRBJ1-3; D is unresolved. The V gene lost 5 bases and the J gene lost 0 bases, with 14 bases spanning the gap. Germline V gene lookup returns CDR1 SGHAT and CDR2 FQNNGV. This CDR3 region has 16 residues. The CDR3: CASSRAVSSSGNTIYF. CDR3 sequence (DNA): TGTGCCAGCAGCCGAGCAGTTAGCAGCTCTGGAAACACCATATATTTT.